This T cell receptor beta chain was found in a study of molecular identifiers for immune sequencing clone quantification. Overall study: Replicates partitioned RNA from approximately 20,000 or 98,000 naive CD8 cells into five parts, sequencing four. Regarding the study as a whole: One cell's worth of spiked Jurkat TCR RNA was reportedly detectable among 850,000 to 1,000,000 naive cells.

Bulk libraries came from a prior protocol with listed TCR primers. TCRdb reanalysed the PCR reads using MiXCR and keeps one entry per CDR3 protein. The sample has around 470,000 distinct CDR3 sequences, 25% seen once. Libraries for naive CD8 T cells, which were made from about 20,000 to 1,000,000 sorted cells, drew on 10%, 30% or 50% of the RNA. V lost 2 bases and J lost 6, with 14 bases in between. The CDR3 has 14 amino acids. Germline CDR1 is LGHNA and CDR2 is YNFKEQ. This clonotype was detected ten times or more. The antigen remains undetermined. Sequenced input: naive CD8+ T cells from blood, with Jurkat cell RNA spiked in. Subset in this sample: FACS-sorted CD8+CD4-CCR7+CD45RA+ naive T cells. The rearrangement uses TRBV4-2 and TRBJ2-7; D ambiguous. The TCR sequence derives from a human donor in good health. Some libraries in this study had Jurkat cell RNA spiked in. CDR3 residues: CASSQLRAPAEQYF. The CDR3 DNA sequence: TGTGCCAGCAGCCAACTCCGCGCGCCCGCCGAGCAGTACTTC.